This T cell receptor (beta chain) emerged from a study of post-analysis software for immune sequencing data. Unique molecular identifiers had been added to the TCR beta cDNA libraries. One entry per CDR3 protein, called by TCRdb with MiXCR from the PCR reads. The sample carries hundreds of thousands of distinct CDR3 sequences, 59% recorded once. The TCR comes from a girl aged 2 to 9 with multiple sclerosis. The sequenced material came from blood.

CDR3 residues: CASSLQRGGQSETQYF. The CDR3 DNA reads TGTGCCAGCAGCTTACAGCGGGGGGGCCAGTCGGAGACCCAGTACTTC. The chain links TRBV7-2 to TRBJ2-7; TRBD2 aligns across 10 bases. The end of the DNA aligns better with TRBJ2-5, so the J call may be wrong. The germline V gene has CDR1 SGHTA and CDR2 FQGNSA. CDR3 length: 16 amino acids.